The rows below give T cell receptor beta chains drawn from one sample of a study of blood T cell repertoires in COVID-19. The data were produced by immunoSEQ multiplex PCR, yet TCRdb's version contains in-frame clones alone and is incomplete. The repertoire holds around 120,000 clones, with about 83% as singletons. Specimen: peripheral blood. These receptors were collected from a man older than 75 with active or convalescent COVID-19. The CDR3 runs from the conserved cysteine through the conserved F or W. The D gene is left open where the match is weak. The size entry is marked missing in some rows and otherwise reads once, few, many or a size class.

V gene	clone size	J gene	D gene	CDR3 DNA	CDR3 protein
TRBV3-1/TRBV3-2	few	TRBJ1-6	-	TGTGCCAGCAGCCAAGGACAGAATTCACCCCTCCACTTT	CASSQGQNSPLHF
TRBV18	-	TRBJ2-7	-	TGTGCCAGCTCACCTCCGACAGGGAGGTTCTCCTACGAGCAGTACTTC	CASSPPTGRFSYEQYF
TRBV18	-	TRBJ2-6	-	TGTGCCAGTGCCGGGGGAGCGGGGGCCAACGTCCTGACTTTC	CASAGGAGANVLTF
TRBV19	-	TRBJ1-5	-	TGTGCCAGCACAAATGCGCAGGGTAAGAATCAGCCCCAGCATTTT	CASTNAQGKNQPQHF
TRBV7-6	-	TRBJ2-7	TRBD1	TGTGCCAGCAGCTCAGACAGGGGCCCCTACGAGCAGTACTTC	CASSSDRGPYEQYF
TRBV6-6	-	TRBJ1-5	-	TGTGCCAGCAGTTTCAACAGGGACGGTCAGCCCCAGCATTTT	CASSFNRDGQPQHF
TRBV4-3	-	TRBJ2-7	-	TGCGCCAGCAGCCAAGCCCGGGGATCCTACGAGCAGTACTTC	CASSQARGSYEQYF
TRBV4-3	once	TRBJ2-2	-	TGCGCCAGCAGCCCGGGACAGAACACCGGGGAGCTGTTTTTT	CASSPGQNTGELFF
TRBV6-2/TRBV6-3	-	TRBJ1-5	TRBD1	TGTGCCAGCAGTTACGTGACAGGGGTTAGTCAGCCCCAGCATTTT	CASSYVTGVSQPQHF
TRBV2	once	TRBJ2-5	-	TGTGCCAGCAGTGGTTGGCAGGTCCAAGAGACCCAGTACTTC	CASSGWQVQETQYF
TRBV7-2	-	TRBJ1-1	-	TGTGCCAGCAGCTTCTCTCGGACAGCTATTGAAGCTTTCTTT	CASSFSRTAIEAFF
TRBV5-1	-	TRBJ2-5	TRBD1	TGCGCCAGCAGCGATGGACAGGGGGCAGGGGAGACCCAGTACTTC	CASSDGQGAGETQYF
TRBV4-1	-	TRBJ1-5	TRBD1	TGCGCCAGCAGCCAGGACAGGGAGGGAAGGCCCCAGCATTTT	CASSQDREGRPQHF
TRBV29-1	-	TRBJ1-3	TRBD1	TGCAGCGCCGGGGACAGGGGGATGAACACCATATATTTT	CSAGDRGMNTIYF
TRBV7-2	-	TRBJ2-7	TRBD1	TGTGCCAGCGCCACAGGGGTGTACGAGCAGTACTTC	CASATGVYEQYF
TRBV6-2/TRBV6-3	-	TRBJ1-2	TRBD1	TGTGCCAGCAGTCACCCTCAAGACAGGGGCTATTATGGCTACACCTTC	CASSHPQDRGYYGYTF
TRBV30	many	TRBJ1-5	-	TGTGCCTGGAGGAGGACGGGGTTCAATCAGCCCCAGCATTTT	CAWRRTGFNQPQHF
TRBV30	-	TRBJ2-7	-	TGTGCCTGGAGTGGCAGGGATGCCTACGAGCAGTACTTC	CAWSGRDAYEQYF
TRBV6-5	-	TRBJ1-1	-	TGTGCCAGCAGTTACTCGCGGGTTGGGACTGAAGCTTTCTTT	CASSYSRVGTEAFF
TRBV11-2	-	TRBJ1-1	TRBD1	TGTGCCAGCAGCCCCCCCCCGACAGGGCCCAGGTACACTGAAGCTTTCTTT	CASSPPPTGPRYTEAFF
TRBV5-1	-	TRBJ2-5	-	TGCGCCAGCAGCGTCCTCGGTCAGGGTGCAGAGACCCAGTACTTC	CASSVLGQGAETQYF
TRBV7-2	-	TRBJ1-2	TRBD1	TGTGCCAGCAGCTTATCAGGCCAGGGGGCAGGCTATGGCTACACCTTC	CASSLSGQGAGYGYTF
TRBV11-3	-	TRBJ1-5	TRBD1	TGTGCCAGCAGATCGACAGGGGGCGGCAATCAGCCCCAGCATTTT	CASRSTGGGNQPQHF
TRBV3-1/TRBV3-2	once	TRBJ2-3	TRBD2	TGTGCCAGCAGCCCACTACTAGCGGGGACGTCCACAGATACGCAGTATTTT	CASSPLLAGTSTDTQYF
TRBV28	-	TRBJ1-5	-	TGTGCCAGCAGTTTAGGGGGGAATAGCAATCAGCCCCAGCATTTT	CASSLGGNSNQPQHF
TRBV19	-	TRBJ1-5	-	TGTGCCAGTAGTTCTCTCCCCTATAGCAATCAGCCCCAGCATTTT	CASSSLPYSNQPQHF
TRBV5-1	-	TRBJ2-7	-	TGCGCCAGCAGCTTAACCCAGAGAGGCGAGCAGTACTTC	CASSLTQRGEQYF
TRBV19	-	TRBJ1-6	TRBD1	TGTGCCAGTAGTATAGATGGGACAGGGGACTCACCCCTCCACTTT	CASSIDGTGDSPLHF
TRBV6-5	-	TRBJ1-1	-	TGTGCCAGCAGGAATTACAGGAACACTGAAGCTTTCTTT	CASRNYRNTEAFF
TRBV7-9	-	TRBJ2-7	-	TGTGCCAGCAGCCCAGTAACAACTATGCCCTACGAGCAGTACTTC	CASSPVTTMPYEQYF
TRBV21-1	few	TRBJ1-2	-	TGTGCCAGCAGCACACCAGGGCATGGCTACACCTTC	CASSTPGHGYTF
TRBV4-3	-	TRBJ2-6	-	TGCGCCAGCAGCCAAACCGGACTGGGAGTGGCCAACGTCCTGACTTTC	CASSQTGLGVANVLTF
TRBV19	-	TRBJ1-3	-	TGTGCCAGTAGTACGGTCGACAGCTCATCTGGAAACACCATATATTTT	CASSTVDSSSGNTIYF
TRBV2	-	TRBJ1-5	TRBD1	TGTGCCAGCAGTGAAGCGCAACAGGGGGGTCAGCCCCAGCATTTT	CASSEAQQGGQPQHF
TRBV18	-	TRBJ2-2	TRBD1	TGTGCCAGCTCAAGGACAGGGACCACCGGGGAGCTGTTTTTT	CASSRTGTTGELFF
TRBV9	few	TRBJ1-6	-	TGTGCCAGCAGCCCCCACGCCCGGGGTGTTGATTCACCCCTCCACTTT	CASSPHARGVDSPLHF
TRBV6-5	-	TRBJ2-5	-	TGTGCCAGCAGACGGACAGTCGAGGGGGCCCAGTACTTC	CASRRTVEGAQYF
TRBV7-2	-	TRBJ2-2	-	TGTGCCAGCAGCTTAGAAGTCGGTAGATCCGGGGAGCTGTTTTTT	CASSLEVGRSGELFF
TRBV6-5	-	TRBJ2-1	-	TGTGCCAGCAGTTACTCGCCACAGGGCTCCTACAATGAGCAGTTCTTC	CASSYSPQGSYNEQFF
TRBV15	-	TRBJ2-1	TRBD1	TGTGCCACCAGCAAAGGACAGGGTCGCAACAATGAGCAGTTCTTC	CATSKGQGRNNEQFF
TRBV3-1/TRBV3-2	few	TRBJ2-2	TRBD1	TGTGCCAGCAGCCAAGATCAAGGGACAGGGTACACCGGGGAGCTGTTTTTT	CASSQDQGTGYTGELFF
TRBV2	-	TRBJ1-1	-	TGTGCCAGCAGTGAGCGGGTCCCGAACACTGAAGCTTTCTTT	CASSERVPNTEAFF